This TCR beta chain was recorded in a study of neoadjuvant anti-PD-1 for oral cavity cancer. Trimming removed 2 bases at V and 5 bases at J, with 5 bases between. Germline CDR1 reads GTSNPN; CDR2 reads SVGIG (reference sequence). This CDR3 region has 11 residues. Clones were sequenced by immunoSEQ multiplex PCR, and TCRdb holds only the in-frame ones, with some missing. The table shows 10,000 to 15,000 clones, with 50% to 65% occurring only once. This sequence originates from a person between 40 and 79 years old with oral cavity squamous cell carcinoma. This chain links TRBV30 with TRBJ2-3, with unresolved D. Sample: tumor tissue, taken before nivolumab (anti-PD-1) treatment. CDR3 bases: TGTGCCTGGAGTCAGGAAGATACGCAGTATTTT. Amino acid sequence: CAWSQEDTQYF.